Below, 8 T cell receptor beta chains from the same sample are listed, as sequenced in a study of beta chain features in type 1 diabetes. Study outcomes and limitations: Moderate but significant shortening of TCRB CDR3s was recorded in all four CD4+ subsets from Type 1 diabetes patients.

As every portion of the isolated RNA was reverse transcribed, the sequencing read expressed TCRB transcripts. The data were produced by immunoSEQ multiplex PCR, yet TCRdb's version contains in-frame clones alone and is incomplete. Of about 390,000 clones listed, around a tenth are singletons. No antigens are known for them. The sequenced sample consisted of central memory CD4+ T cells from blood. The receptors shown here come from a man under 40 with type 1 diabetes.

The rearrangement uses TRBV10-1 and TRBJ1-5, with D maybe TRBD1 (6 bases). The CDR3 extends over 15 amino acids. From germline, CDR1 is WNHNN and CDR2 SYGVQD (reference sequence). Trimming left V 6 bases short and J 5 bases short, with 17 bases between. CDR3 loop: CASSPGTPIYQPQHF. CDR3 bases: TGCGCCAGCAGCCCCGGGACACCGATCTATCAGCCCCAGCATTTT.

A remark on this clone: Different DNA sequences within this sample yield the same CDR3. The chain carries TRBV9 and TRBJ2-2; D uncertain. The germline V gene encodes CDR1 SGDLS and CDR2 YYNGEE. The CDR3 sequence is 13 residues long. V lost 2 bases and J lost 2, with 4 bases in between. The CDR3 bases are TGTGCCAGCAGCGTGGAAAACACCGGGGAGCTGTTTTTT. This translates into CASSVENTGELFF.

This clone came up many times. The chain combines TRBV23-1 with TRBJ1-3, with D tentatively TRBD1 (6 bases). TRBV23-1 is given ORF status, its function remaining uncertain. The CDR3 contains 16 residues. The V end was cut by 3 bases, the J end by 3 bases, with 15 bases between. The CDR3 DNA is TGCGCCAGCAGTCATCGTGGACAGTCTCGTGGAAACACCATATATTTT. Encoded protein: CASSHRGQSRGNTIYF.

This clone has just a few counts. J is TRBJ1-4 and V is TRBV30, with TRBD1 matching 9 bases. V was pared by 3 bases and J by 8 bases, with 4 bases of the junction left unmatched. CDR1 and CDR2 from the germline V gene are GTSNPN and SVGIG (reference sequence). The CDR3 is 13 amino acids. CDR3 sequence (DNA): TGTGCCTGGAGGGGACAGGGCAGGGAAAAACTGTTTTTT. It specifies CAWRGQGREKLFF.

Ten or more counts support this clone. V gene TRBV10-3 combines with J gene TRBJ2-5; 8 bases align to TRBD1. CDR3 length: 14 residues. CDR1 ENHRY and CDR2 SYGVKD come from the germline V gene. V lost 6 bases and J lost 5; bases outside the gene matches: 8. In DNA form, the CDR3 reads TGTGCCATCAGGCCGGACAGGGCCGGTGAGACCCAGTACTTC. It specifies CAIRPDRAGETQYF.

Remarks on this clone: Germline is not matched at one junction end, which may reflect a read error. This chain uses TRBV7-9 with TRBJ2-3, with TRBD2 as a possible D gene (6 bases). CDR3 length: 13 residues. From germline, CDR1 is SEHNR and CDR2 FQNEAQ (reference sequence). CDR3 DNA sequence: TGTGCCAGCAGCATAGCGGGCACAGATACGCAGTATTTT. It encodes CASSIAGTDTQYF.

This clone turned up a few times. The chain couples TRBV7-3 to TRBJ2-2, with D tentatively TRBD1 (6 bases). With 3 bases removed from V and 1 base from J, the gap between germline ends came to 9 bases. Germline assignment: CDR1 SGHTA and CDR2 FQGTGA. The CDR3 is made up of 15 amino acids. The CDR3 nucleotides are TGTGCCAGCAGCTTCGGACAGTTGAACACCGGGGAGCTGTTTTTT. Encoded protein: CASSFGQLNTGELFF.

The sample holds many counts of this clone. The rearrangement uses TRBV23-1 and TRBJ1-5; D is unresolved. TRBV23-1 is given ORF status, its function remaining uncertain. The CDR3 contains 19 residues. Trimming pared 1 base from V and 5 bases from J, leaving 24 bases between. CDR3 region: CASSQCEGRGWKHDQPQHF. In DNA form, the CDR3 reads TGCGCCAGCAGTCAATGTGAAGGGAGAGGATGGAAACATGATCAGCCCCAGCATTTT.